The entry below describes one TCR beta chain. Its recognized antigen is unknown. No per-base quality is available; no much larger clone lies one base away. The sample is drawn from a study of PD-L1 blockade in urothelial cancer (dated by TCRdb to about 2017). Regarding the complete study: Therapy was started in the mid-2010s for all patients, and atezolizumab 1,200 mg was administered intravenously every 3 weeks. Blood samples were analyzed at 3 weeks after treatment start (second dose) and at 6 weeks after treatment start. An exploratory multi-omic analysis was conducted of the somatic, immune and clinical correlates of response to PD-L1 blockade with atezolizumab in urothelial cancer. Pretreatment blood TCR-seq was available for about 30 patients, at least one posttreatment blood collection was obtained for about 25 patients, and tumor TCR-seq was available for about 25 patients. An ECOG performance status of 0 or 1 was recorded for the patients, and 0 to 3 prior chemotherapy regimens had been received by the patients. Blood samples gave median yields of around 150,000 T cells and some 80,000 unique TCRs, along with a median clonality of approximately 0.08. Durable clinical benefit was defined as a progression-free survival longer than 6 months, and TCR features were additionally tested against progression-free survival and overall survival. Pretreatment tumor samples and matched peripheral blood, collected serially before and after atezolizumab treatment, underwent TCR sequencing. Twenty-five of 29 patients were males with bladder-origin urothelial cancer, and about 60% of the 29 reported a prior smoking history. In the same patients, whole exome sequencing and RNA sequencing of pretreatment tumors were performed in addition to TCR sequencing. About 10 patients achieved durable clinical benefit and approximately 20 did not.

Each PCR received spiked-in synthetic TCR analog templates so that absolute template abundance could be estimated from read counts. TCRbeta CDR3 regions were amplified from genomic DNA with bias-controlled V and J gene primers using the immunoSEQ assay. Sequencing of rearranged TCRbeta segments was performed at approximately 20X coverage. In the paper's pipeline: Clustering was used to correct sequencing errors, and CDR3s were annotated against IMGT so that V, D and J genes could be assigned. Downstream analyses used only productive TCRbeta rearrangements and left out out-of-frame or stop-codon sequences. To compute clonality, Shannon entropy was normalized by the log of the number of unique productive sequences and then subtracted from one. Clones differing between time points or between blood and tumor were identified using Fisher's exact test with Benjamini-Hochberg correction, with an adjusted p below 0.01 applied as the threshold. TCRdb's version of the immuneACCESS table is confined to in-frame rearrangements and falls short of the full clone set. An unresolved V gene accounts for under half of the shortfall where checked; the remainder is of unknown origin. Clonal size and the V and J genes are those of that table, whereas D and trimming came from the DNA. The table for this sample lists roughly 47,000 clones; 60% to 85% of them were counted only once. In total, the top ten clones hold under 11% of the sample.

Paper-wide results and their limitations: Greater expansion of tumor-associated TCR clones in peripheral blood 3 weeks after the start of treatment was observed in patients with durable benefit (n of about 20, p = 0.022). Because the sample size was small (n of about 29) and many exploratory analyses were performed, the results are intended to be hypothesis-generating. Improved progression-free and overall survival was associated with having pretreatment peripheral blood TCR clonality below the median.

The germline V and J ends show losses of 1 base and 6 bases respectively, and no gene match explains 4 bases of the junction. CDR1 and CDR2, per the germline V gene (reference sequence), are SGHKS and YYEKEE. Counted from cysteine to phenylalanine, this CDR3 has 15 amino acids. Only CDR3 DNA remains: 45 bases, in frame from the first base. Reading the label with the study, this specimen's time point is: pretreatment peripheral blood. The cohort comprised 29 patients with locally advanced or metastatic urothelial carcinoma treated at Memorial Sloan Kettering on a trial protocol. Peripheral blood mononuclear cells were collected pretreatment and during treatment, at between 1 and 8 total time points per patient. The Qiagen DNeasy Blood extraction kit was used to purify genomic DNA from total PBMCs and tumor samples. Collected pretreatment and during treatment, PBMCs were isolated and stored as previously described.

This chain is built from TRBV5-5 and TRBJ2-1; 10 of the junction bases match TRBD2. The sequence was collected from a man in his sixties or seventies with urothelial cancer. The sequences come from PBMCs, collected around atezolizumab (anti-PD-L1) treatment. CDR3 protein: CASSLWASGGNEQFF. The bases are TGTGCCAGCAGCTTGTGGGCTAGCGGGGGCAATGAGCAGTTCTTC.